This is a list of T cell receptor beta chains from one sample in a study of T cell responses to AZD1222 COVID-19 vaccine. Here immunoSEQ multiplex PCR was the method, and the copy in TCRdb shows in-frame clones only, minus some. The table lists 130,000 to 150,000 clones, about 90% of them singletons. Sequenced here: peripheral blood, sampled on day 0 of AZD1222 vaccination. The receptors derive from an adult in good health. Both conserved end residues are part of each CDR3. A D gene is named only where the DNA matches it firmly. Some rows mark clone size as missing; the rest say once, few, many or name a class of expanded clone.

TRBJ2-7,-,TRBV4-1,-,TGCGCCAGCAGCCAAGTGGGGGGCGAGCAGTACTTC,CASSQVGGEQYF
TRBJ2-7,TRBD2,TRBV5-1,-,TGCGCCAGCATGAAATTCGGGGGGGCCGGCCACGAGCAGTACTTC,CASMKFGGAGHEQYF
TRBJ2-2,TRBD1,TRBV3-1/TRBV3-2,-,TGTGCCAGCAGCCAACCCCGGGACAGGGGGCCCGCCGGGGAGCTGTTTTTT,CASSQPRDRGPAGELFF
TRBJ2-3,-,TRBV5-1,-,TGCGCCAGCAGCTTTGGGGATACGCAGTATTTT,CASSFGDTQYF
TRBJ2-5,-,TRBV2,once,TGTGCCAGCACAAGGGGACAAGAGACCCAGTACTTC,CASTRGQETQYF
TRBJ1-1,TRBD1,TRBV2,-,TGTGCCAGCAGTCGACAGGGCCAATCGGGAGCTTTCTTT,CASSRQGQSGAFF
TRBJ2-1,-,TRBV19,-,TGTGCCAGTCGATTTCCGGGGAGGCCCTACAATGAGCAGTTCTTC,CASRFPGRPYNEQFF
TRBJ2-7,-,TRBV7-9,-,TGTGCCAGCAGCCACGACCGGGGACCCGAGCAGTACTTC,CASSHDRGPEQYF
TRBJ1-1,-,TRBV12-3/TRBV12-4,-,TGTGCCAGCACTATAGGGGTGCCTGAAGCTTTCTTT,CASTIGVPEAFF
TRBJ2-5,-,TRBV5-1,-,TGCGCCAGCAGCTTTGACCGGGAGACCCAGTACTTC,CASSFDRETQYF
TRBJ1-6,-,TRBV4-1,-,TGCGCCAGCAGCCAAGATCCAGGCTATAATTCACCCCTCCACTTT,CASSQDPGYNSPLHF
TRBJ2-3,-,TRBV28,-,TGTGCCAGCAGATCGGTGGGTGCAGATACGCAGTATTTT,CASRSVGADTQYF
TRBJ1-4,TRBD1,TRBV6-5,-,TGTGCCAGCAGTTACTCAGGCCACAGGGGGCGTGAAAAACTGTTTTTT,CASSYSGHRGREKLFF
TRBJ2-7,-,TRBV5-1,once,TGCGCCAGCAGCTTGACAGGGTTGGTGCGCGAGCAGTACTTC,CASSLTGLVREQYF
TRBJ1-1,-,TRBV6-2/TRBV6-3,once,TGTGCCAGCAGTTCCCCGGGACACCCGAACACTGAAGCTTTCTTT,CASSSPGHPNTEAFF
TRBJ1-2,-,TRBV6-2/TRBV6-3,-,TGTGCCAGCAGCCGCCGGGACGGCTTCCACTTC,CASSRRDGFHF
TRBJ2-2,-,TRBV7-9,-,TGTGCCAGCAGCCTCGACCTGGGGGAGCTGTTTTTT,CASSLDLGELFF
TRBJ2-1,-,TRBV11-3,-,TGTGCCAGCAGCTTAGGAGGCCTAGCGCCATCCGATGAGCAGTTCTTC,CASSLGGLAPSDEQFF
TRBJ2-3,-,TRBV6-4,-,TGTGCCAGCAGTGACTCGATCGGTAGGGGTACAGATACGCAGTATTTT,CASSDSIGRGTDTQYF
TRBJ1-1,-,TRBV9,-,TGTGCCAGCAGCGGAGGGAGCCAGGGTGGAACTGAAGCTTTCTTT,CASSGGSQGGTEAFF
TRBJ1-4,-,TRBV11-3,-,TGTGCCAGCAGCTTAAAAGAAAATGAAAAACTGTTTTTT,CASSLKENEKLFF
TRBJ2-3,TRBD2,TRBV6-2/TRBV6-3,-,TGTGCCAGCAGTTACCTCACCGGGACTAGACCCTTCCGCCTGGATACGCAGTATTTT,CASSYLTGTRPFRLDTQYF
TRBJ1-2,-,TRBV9,-,TGTGCCAGCAGCCTCGAGGGGGGATTCGGTGGCTACACCTTC,CASSLEGGFGGYTF
TRBJ1-2,-,TRBV7-9,-,TGTGCCAGCAGCTCGGGCAGGGTTAATGGCTACACCTTC,CASSSGRVNGYTF
TRBJ1-4,TRBD1,TRBV6-4,-,TGTGCCCTCAGGGGGGGGGCGGTGGATGAAAAACTGTTTTTT,CALRGGAVDEKLFF
TRBJ2-5,-,TRBV3-1/TRBV3-2,-,TGTGCCAGCAGCAATCAGGAAACCCAGTACTTC,CASSNQETQYF
TRBJ2-3,-,TRBV13,-,TGTGCCAGCAGCTTAGTCGTCCCGCCGGCAGATACGCAGTATTTT,CASSLVVPPADTQYF
TRBJ1-5,-,TRBV7-2,-,TGTGCCAGCAGCTTAAGGATGGCAGCTGGCCCCCAGCATTTT,CASSLRMAAGPQHF
TRBJ1-2,TRBD1,TRBV2,once,TGTGCCAGCAGTGAAAGGACCAGGGGGGACTATGGCTACACCTTC,CASSERTRGDYGYTF
TRBJ2-1,-,TRBV29-1,once,TGCAGCGTTGAACAACAGATTCAGCAGTTCTTC,CSVEQQIQQFF
TRBJ2-1,-,TRBV9,-,TGTGCCAGCAGCGTAGCTGATGATAGGGTTAACTACAATGAGCAGTTCTTC,CASSVADDRVNYNEQFF
TRBJ2-1,-,TRBV9,-,TGTGCCAGCAGCGTAGGGCTCGCGAACAATGAGCAGTTCTTC,CASSVGLANNEQFF
TRBJ2-3,-,TRBV2,-,TGTGCCAGCAGTGATTTAGTGGGCACAGATACGCAGTATTTT,CASSDLVGTDTQYF
TRBJ2-5,-,TRBV10-3,-,TGTGCCATCAGTGAAAGTGGGTCAGCGAAGACCCAGTACTTC,CAISESGSAKTQYF
TRBJ2-1,TRBD1,TRBV7-9,-,TGTGCCAGCAGCCCCTCCCCAGGACAGGGGGTTTACAATGAGCAGTTCTTC,CASSPSPGQGVYNEQFF
TRBJ1-2,-,TRBV5-4,-,TGTGCCAGCAGCTTGGAGGCCTATGGCTACACCTTC,CASSLEAYGYTF
TRBJ2-1,-,TRBV11-2,-,TGTGCCAGCAGCCAAGAATCGGGTGGGGTGGGGCAGTTCTTC,CASSQESGGVGQFF
TRBJ1-2,-,TRBV5-1,-,TGCGCCAGCAGGGCCGGGACTACAGGCTACACCTTC,CASRAGTTGYTF
TRBJ1-6,-,TRBV5-8,-,TGTGCCAGCAGCTTGACAGGGAGCAGTTCACCCCTCCACTTT,CASSLTGSSSPLHF
TRBJ1-1,-,TRBV9,-,TGTGCCAGCAGCGTTGGGGACCGAAGGTACACTGAAGCTTTCTTT,CASSVGDRRYTEAFF
TRBJ1-1,TRBD1,TRBV28,-,TGTGCCAGCAGTTCCCCGTTCCTTGGGACAGGGGATGCTTTCTTT,CASSSPFLGTGDAFF
TRBJ1-1,TRBD1,TRBV12-5,once,TGTGCTAGTGACTGGGTTGGGACAGGGGCTAGTGGCACTGAAGCTTTCTTT,CASDWVGTGASGTEAFF
TRBJ1-1,-,TRBV11-3,-,TGTGCCAGCAGCGAGATCCAAGGCACTGAAGCTTTCTTT,CASSEIQGTEAFF
TRBJ1-2,-,TRBV6-4,-,TGTGCCAGCAGCAGGGACGGTGGATCCTATGGCTACACCTTC,CASSRDGGSYGYTF
TRBJ2-2,TRBD1,TRBV24-1,few,TGTGCCACCAGTGACACGCGGACAGGGGGGGACACCGGGGAGCTGTTTTTT,CATSDTRTGGDTGELFF
TRBJ2-5,-,TRBV20-1,-,TGCAGTGGGCAGAGCCAGGGGACCCAGTACTTC,CSGQSQGTQYF
TRBJ1-1,-,TRBV7-2,-,TGTGCCAGCAAAAATGCGGGGAATGCTTTCTTT,CASKNAGNAFF
TRBJ1-1,-,TRBV18,-,TGTGCCAGCTCAAAGGACATCACGAACACTGAAGCTTTCTTT,CASSKDITNTEAFF
TRBJ2-1,TRBD1,TRBV4-2,-,TGTGCCAGCAGCCAAGTGCAGGGGGACTACAATGAGCAGTTCTTC,CASSQVQGDYNEQFF
TRBJ2-5,-,TRBV5-1,-,TGCGCCAGCAGCGTGCCCCTAGGGGGAACCCAAGAGACCCAGTACTTC,CASSVPLGGTQETQYF
TRBJ1-6,-,TRBV3-1/TRBV3-2,-,TGTGCCAGCAGCCCAACGGGGTTGGTTTCACCCCTCCACTTT,CASSPTGLVSPLHF
TRBJ1-1,-,TRBV21-1,-,TGTGCCAGCAGCAAAAGCGGCGGGGAAGCTTTCTTT,CASSKSGGEAFF
TRBJ2-5,TRBD2,TRBV7-3,-,TGTGCCAGCAGCACCCTTGCGGGAGGTGGAGAGACCCAGTACTTC,CASSTLAGGGETQYF
TRBJ2-1,-,TRBV7-3,-,TGTGCCAGCAGCAAGACCGACAGTCACAATGAGCAGTTCTTC,CASSKTDSHNEQFF